This T cell receptor beta chain was sequenced during a study of T cell changes during pregnancy in multiple sclerosis. Libraries were prepared by immunoSEQ multiplex PCR; TCRdb keeps only in-frame clonotypes and omits some of them. The repertoire holds some 71,000 clones, with approximately 91% as singletons. Trimming shortened V by 6 bases and J by 7 bases, and 19 bases separated the two germline ends. Germline V gene data show CDR1 as ENHRY and CDR2 as SYGVKD. The CDR3 sequence is 16 residues long. The source is a female donor with multiple sclerosis, enrolled in a pregnancy study. This chain connects TRBV10-3 to TRBJ1-6, with TRBD1 as a possible D gene (5 bases). The sample was peripheral blood, taken in the third trimester of pregnancy. The CDR3 bases are TGTGCCATCAGGGGAGGGGCGGGCCTTTTGAATTCACCCCTCCACTTT. Amino acids: CAIRGGAGLLNSPLHF.